One sample yielded the 15 T cell receptor beta chains listed below, sequenced in a study of T-cell memory formation after mild COVID-19. TCRdb redid the calling of the 5' RACE reads with MiXCR, one entry per CDR3 protein. Seen here are fewer than 140,000 distinct CDR3 sequences, about 17% observed once, and the top ten hold around 28%. Sequenced: PBMCs or a T cell subset sorted from them (not recorded which). The receptors stem from an adult woman who had mild COVID-19 (a few samples of this study predate the infection). Cell type and time point are not known.

This clonotype has only a few counts. V usage is TRBV12-3 or TRBV12-4 and J usage is TRBJ2-7; TRBD2 is a possible D gene (6 bases). The ends were cut back, 5 bases at V and 2 bases at J, with 16 bases in the middle. This CDR3 spans 15 amino acids. DNA for the CDR3: TGTGCCAGCAGTCCCCGAGGGACTGCCACCTACGAGCAGTACTTC. Translating it yields CASSPRGTATYEQYF.

This clonotype came up a few times. This chain uses TRBV7-6 with TRBJ2-7, with 10 bases lining up with TRBD2. This CDR3 has 15 residues. Germline loops: CDR1 SGHVS, CDR2 FNYEAQ. Trimming removed 5 bases from V and 6 bases from J; junction bases left unmatched: 10. The CDR3 sequence: CASSPRTSGMSEQYF. CDR3 nucleotides: TGTGCCAGCAGCCCCCGGACTAGCGGCATGAGCGAGCAGTACTTC.

The rearrangement links TRBV15 to TRBJ1-6; 9 nucleotides line up with TRBD1. With 0 bases clipped from V and 10 bases from J, the junction kept 7 bases outside the gene matches. CDR3 length equals 16 residues. CDR1 is LNHNV and CDR2 is YYDKDF in the germline V gene (reference sequence). The CDR3 reads CATSRERTGVRSPLHF. CDR3 DNA sequence: TGTGCCACCAGCAGAGAGAGGACAGGGGTCCGCTCACCCCTCCACTTT.

This clonotype was detected a few times. This chain links TRBV7-9 with TRBJ1-1; tentative D call: TRBD1 (5 bases). Germline V CDR1 and CDR2: SEHNR, FQNEAQ (reference sequence). The CDR3 is 16 residues long. Trimming removed 4 bases at V and 4 bases at J, with 19 bases between. In nucleotides, the CDR3 is TGTGCCAGCAGCTCCCCTTTACAGGCTCGCGGCACTGAAGCTTTCTTT. The encoded protein is CASSSPLQARGTEAFF.

This clonotype was seen many times. CDR3 sequence (DNA): TGTGCCAGCAGCCAAGAAATTAGCGGGGGGGCGTCCCCCGGGGAGCTGTTTTTT. Amino acid sequence: CASSQEISGGASPGELFF. This rearrangement joins TRBV3-1 to TRBJ2-2; TRBD2 agrees at 11 bases. The V segment lost 0 bases and the J segment 6 bases; nucleotides outside the gene matches: 9. The CDR3 has 18 residues. The germline V gene has CDR1 LGHDT and CDR2 YNNKEL (reference sequence).

This clonotype appeared many times. The chain has TRBV24-1 and TRBJ1-1; 7 nucleotides line up with TRBD1. Losses at the gene ends were 7 bases for V and 4 bases for J; bases not matched to a gene: 5. This CDR3 contains 13 residues. CDR1 and CDR2 from the germline V gene are KGHDR and SFDVKD. The CDR3, as DNA: TGTGCCACCAGAAATTCAGGGGGCACTGAAGCTTTCTTT. Translation gives CATRNSGGTEAFF.

This chain links TRBV4-3 with TRBJ2-7; tentatively, D is TRBD1 (5 bases). The CDR3 sequence is 15 residues long. The V gene's germline CDR1 is LGHNA and CDR2 YSLEER. Trimming shortened V by 0 bases and J by 4 bases, and 13 bases separated the two germline ends. The CDR3 spells CASSQDGATGYEQYF. In nucleotides, the CDR3 is TGCGCCAGCAGCCAAGATGGGGCGACTGGTTACGAGCAGTACTTC.

The rearrangement links TRBV2 to TRBJ2-1; 10 nucleotides match TRBD1. This CDR3 contains 13 residues. The germline gives CDR1 SNHLY, CDR2 FYNNEI. Trimming cost V 6 bases and J 6 bases; bases outside gene matches: 2. This CDR3 reads CASRWTGGNEQFF. In DNA form, the CDR3 reads TGTGCCAGCAGGTGGACAGGGGGCAATGAGCAGTTCTTC.

The CDR3 nucleotides are TGTGCCAGCAGCGCCGGACTAGCGGATACCTACGAGCAGTACTTC. It specifies CASSAGLADTYEQYF. The rearrangement links TRBV3-1 to TRBJ2-7, with 10 positions matching TRBD2. The CDR3 length is 15 residues. V was pared by 5 bases and J by 2 bases, with 6 bases of the junction left unmatched. CDR1 LGHDT and CDR2 YNNKEL come from the germline V gene (reference sequence).

The chain is built from TRBV4-3 and TRBJ2-5, with TRBD2 as a possible D gene (6 bases). The length of the CDR3 is 15 residues. Germline V gene lookup returns CDR1 LGHNA and CDR2 YSLEER. V was pared by 3 bases and J by 3 bases, with 14 bases between. The DNA of the CDR3 is TGCGCCAGCAGCCAGGGGTTAGCGGCCAAAGAGACCCAGTACTTC. It codes for CASSQGLAAKETQYF.

The gene calls are TRBV29-1 and TRBJ2-7, with 8 bases fitting TRBD2. CDR3 length: 17 residues. V lost 3 bases, J lost 0 bases, and 13 bases stayed unmatched. Germline assignment: CDR1 SQVTM and CDR2 ANQGSEA. The CDR3 protein is CSVEKTASSGLSYEQYF. The CDR3, as DNA: TGCAGCGTTGAGAAGACGGCCTCTAGCGGGCTCTCCTACGAGCAGTACTTC.

The chain couples TRBV5-1 to TRBJ2-5; D ambiguous. Germline V gene data show CDR1 as SGHRS and CDR2 as YFSETQ. CDR3 size: 12 residues. V lost 6 bases, J lost 4 bases, and 10 bases lay in between. The CDR3 protein is CASTASGETQYF. The CDR3 region has the DNA TGCGCCAGCACCGCCTCCGGAGAGACCCAGTACTTC.

This clonotype was seen a few times. The chain combines TRBV12-3 or TRBV12-4 with TRBJ2-1, with D possibly matching TRBD2 (6 bases). This CDR3 contains 15 residues. V was pared by 1 base and J by 3 bases, with 10 bases between. The CDR3: CASSLGAGHYNEQFF. CDR3 sequence (DNA): TGTGCCAGCAGTTTAGGAGCGGGTCACTACAATGAGCAGTTCTTC.

The genes are TRBV4-2 and TRBJ1-1; a possible D gene is TRBD1 (5 bases). The germline V and J ends were trimmed by 2 bases and 6 bases, with 16 bases remaining between them. Per the germline V gene, CDR1 is LGHNA and CDR2 is YNFKEQ. This CDR3 has 15 amino acids. CDR3 DNA sequence: TGTGCCAGCAGCCAAACCCAGGGAGGTTTCGCTGAAGCTTTCTTT. This codes for CASSQTQGGFAEAFF.

The chain joins TRBV7-6 to TRBJ2-3; 7 bases are a match to TRBD1. The junction had 8 bases not matched to a gene; V was cut back by 6 bases and J by 2 bases. This CDR3 has 15 residues. The germline CDR1 and CDR2 sequences are SGHVS and FNYEAQ. For the CDR3, the DNA is TGTGCCAGCAGTACCCGGGACAGCTTCACAGATACGCAGTATTTT. Its protein product is CASSTRDSFTDTQYF. The variable domain in full, with the rest retrieved from reference TRBV7-6 and TRBJ2-3, is GAGVSQSPRYKVTKRGQDVALRCDPISGHVSLYWYRQALGQGPEFLTYFNYEAQQDKSGLPNDRFSAERPEGSISTLTIQRTEQRDSAMYRCASSTRDSFTDTQYFGPGTRLTVL.